This TCR beta chain was obtained from a study of pediatric ulcerative colitis. Points from the study as a whole: Blood samples from a couple of patients yielded substantially fewer templates and were excluded from blood-rectal overlap analysis. No controls had the two rectal clonotypes shared by ulcerative colitis patients.

About this clone: The antigen remains unidentified.

Sequencing used immunoSEQ multiplex PCR; TCRdb keeps in-frame clones, though not all of them. The sample records more than 50,000 clones, 87% being singletons. At colonoscopy, a blood sample was also collected. The CDR3 contains 21 residues. The receptor's source is a boy between 10 and 17 years old who was a control in a study of pediatric ulcerative colitis. The chain is built from TRBV21-1 and TRBJ1-4; the tabulated D call, TRBD1, remains unverified against the DNA. TRBV21-1 is listed as a pseudogene. Sequencing input: blood. CDR3 sequence: CASSKQLLRVTGGLTNEKLFF. The CDR3 bases are TGTGCCAGCAGCAAACAACTGCTTCGAGTGACAGGGGGCTTGACTAATGAAAAACTGTTTTTT.